This passage covers 2 T cell receptor beta chains from one sample sequenced in a study of T cells in Graves' hyperthyroidism and ophthalmopathy (dated by TCRdb to about 2019). Library method: multiplex PCR. Sequencing was performed on an Illumina HiSeq 2000. Amplification of TCR beta CDR3 regions was carried out from RNA transcripts. The TCR CDR3 was subjected to a first round of RT-PCR using the HTBI primer set and the Qiagen OneStep RT-PCR kit. TCRdb reworked the public reads: Q25 trimming with fastp, MiXCR clone assembly, productive beta chains retained. Entries are consolidated by CDR3 protein sequence, retaining the most common genes and DNA. The sample table lists about 640,000 distinct CDR3 sequences, 40% to 55% of them with a count of one. Roughly 6.5% of the sample is in the top ten clones. Input material: peripheral blood or thyroid tissue (not recorded which). These receptors all stem from an adult man with Graves' disease, either hyperthyroidism or ophthalmopathy (not recorded which).

V gene TRBV5-1 combines with J gene TRBJ1-1, with 8 bases matching TRBD1. This CDR3 has 13 amino acids. Losses at the gene ends were 0 bases for V and 8 bases for J; bases not matched to a gene: 3. The germline V gene has CDR1 SGHRS and CDR2 YFSETQ. CDR3 nucleotide sequence: TGCGCCAGCAGCTTGGCCGGGGACAGGGAAGCTTTCTTT. This encodes CASSLAGDREAFF.

V gene TRBV29-1 combines with J gene TRBJ1-1; D remains ambiguous. CDR3 length equals 10 residues. Trimming took 8 bases from V and 4 from J, leaving 8 bases between them. Germline V gives CDR1 SQVTM, CDR2 ANQGSEA. The CDR3 is CSTRGTEAFF. The CDR3, as DNA: TGCAGCACCCGGGGCACTGAAGCTTTCTTT.